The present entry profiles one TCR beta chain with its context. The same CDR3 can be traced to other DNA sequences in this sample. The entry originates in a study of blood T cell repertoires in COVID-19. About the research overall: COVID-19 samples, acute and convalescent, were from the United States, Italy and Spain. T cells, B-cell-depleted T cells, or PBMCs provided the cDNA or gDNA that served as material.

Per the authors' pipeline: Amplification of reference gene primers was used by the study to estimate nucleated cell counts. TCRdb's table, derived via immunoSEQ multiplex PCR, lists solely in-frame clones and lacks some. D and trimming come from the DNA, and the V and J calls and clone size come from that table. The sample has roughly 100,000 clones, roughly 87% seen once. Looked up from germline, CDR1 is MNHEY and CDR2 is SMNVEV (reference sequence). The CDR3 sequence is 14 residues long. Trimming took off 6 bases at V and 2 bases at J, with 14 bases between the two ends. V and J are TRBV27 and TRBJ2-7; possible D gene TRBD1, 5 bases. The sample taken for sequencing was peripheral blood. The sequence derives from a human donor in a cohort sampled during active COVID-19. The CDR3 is CASSPREDAYEQYF. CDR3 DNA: TGTGCCAGCAGCCCCAGGGAAGACGCCTACGAGCAGTACTTC.